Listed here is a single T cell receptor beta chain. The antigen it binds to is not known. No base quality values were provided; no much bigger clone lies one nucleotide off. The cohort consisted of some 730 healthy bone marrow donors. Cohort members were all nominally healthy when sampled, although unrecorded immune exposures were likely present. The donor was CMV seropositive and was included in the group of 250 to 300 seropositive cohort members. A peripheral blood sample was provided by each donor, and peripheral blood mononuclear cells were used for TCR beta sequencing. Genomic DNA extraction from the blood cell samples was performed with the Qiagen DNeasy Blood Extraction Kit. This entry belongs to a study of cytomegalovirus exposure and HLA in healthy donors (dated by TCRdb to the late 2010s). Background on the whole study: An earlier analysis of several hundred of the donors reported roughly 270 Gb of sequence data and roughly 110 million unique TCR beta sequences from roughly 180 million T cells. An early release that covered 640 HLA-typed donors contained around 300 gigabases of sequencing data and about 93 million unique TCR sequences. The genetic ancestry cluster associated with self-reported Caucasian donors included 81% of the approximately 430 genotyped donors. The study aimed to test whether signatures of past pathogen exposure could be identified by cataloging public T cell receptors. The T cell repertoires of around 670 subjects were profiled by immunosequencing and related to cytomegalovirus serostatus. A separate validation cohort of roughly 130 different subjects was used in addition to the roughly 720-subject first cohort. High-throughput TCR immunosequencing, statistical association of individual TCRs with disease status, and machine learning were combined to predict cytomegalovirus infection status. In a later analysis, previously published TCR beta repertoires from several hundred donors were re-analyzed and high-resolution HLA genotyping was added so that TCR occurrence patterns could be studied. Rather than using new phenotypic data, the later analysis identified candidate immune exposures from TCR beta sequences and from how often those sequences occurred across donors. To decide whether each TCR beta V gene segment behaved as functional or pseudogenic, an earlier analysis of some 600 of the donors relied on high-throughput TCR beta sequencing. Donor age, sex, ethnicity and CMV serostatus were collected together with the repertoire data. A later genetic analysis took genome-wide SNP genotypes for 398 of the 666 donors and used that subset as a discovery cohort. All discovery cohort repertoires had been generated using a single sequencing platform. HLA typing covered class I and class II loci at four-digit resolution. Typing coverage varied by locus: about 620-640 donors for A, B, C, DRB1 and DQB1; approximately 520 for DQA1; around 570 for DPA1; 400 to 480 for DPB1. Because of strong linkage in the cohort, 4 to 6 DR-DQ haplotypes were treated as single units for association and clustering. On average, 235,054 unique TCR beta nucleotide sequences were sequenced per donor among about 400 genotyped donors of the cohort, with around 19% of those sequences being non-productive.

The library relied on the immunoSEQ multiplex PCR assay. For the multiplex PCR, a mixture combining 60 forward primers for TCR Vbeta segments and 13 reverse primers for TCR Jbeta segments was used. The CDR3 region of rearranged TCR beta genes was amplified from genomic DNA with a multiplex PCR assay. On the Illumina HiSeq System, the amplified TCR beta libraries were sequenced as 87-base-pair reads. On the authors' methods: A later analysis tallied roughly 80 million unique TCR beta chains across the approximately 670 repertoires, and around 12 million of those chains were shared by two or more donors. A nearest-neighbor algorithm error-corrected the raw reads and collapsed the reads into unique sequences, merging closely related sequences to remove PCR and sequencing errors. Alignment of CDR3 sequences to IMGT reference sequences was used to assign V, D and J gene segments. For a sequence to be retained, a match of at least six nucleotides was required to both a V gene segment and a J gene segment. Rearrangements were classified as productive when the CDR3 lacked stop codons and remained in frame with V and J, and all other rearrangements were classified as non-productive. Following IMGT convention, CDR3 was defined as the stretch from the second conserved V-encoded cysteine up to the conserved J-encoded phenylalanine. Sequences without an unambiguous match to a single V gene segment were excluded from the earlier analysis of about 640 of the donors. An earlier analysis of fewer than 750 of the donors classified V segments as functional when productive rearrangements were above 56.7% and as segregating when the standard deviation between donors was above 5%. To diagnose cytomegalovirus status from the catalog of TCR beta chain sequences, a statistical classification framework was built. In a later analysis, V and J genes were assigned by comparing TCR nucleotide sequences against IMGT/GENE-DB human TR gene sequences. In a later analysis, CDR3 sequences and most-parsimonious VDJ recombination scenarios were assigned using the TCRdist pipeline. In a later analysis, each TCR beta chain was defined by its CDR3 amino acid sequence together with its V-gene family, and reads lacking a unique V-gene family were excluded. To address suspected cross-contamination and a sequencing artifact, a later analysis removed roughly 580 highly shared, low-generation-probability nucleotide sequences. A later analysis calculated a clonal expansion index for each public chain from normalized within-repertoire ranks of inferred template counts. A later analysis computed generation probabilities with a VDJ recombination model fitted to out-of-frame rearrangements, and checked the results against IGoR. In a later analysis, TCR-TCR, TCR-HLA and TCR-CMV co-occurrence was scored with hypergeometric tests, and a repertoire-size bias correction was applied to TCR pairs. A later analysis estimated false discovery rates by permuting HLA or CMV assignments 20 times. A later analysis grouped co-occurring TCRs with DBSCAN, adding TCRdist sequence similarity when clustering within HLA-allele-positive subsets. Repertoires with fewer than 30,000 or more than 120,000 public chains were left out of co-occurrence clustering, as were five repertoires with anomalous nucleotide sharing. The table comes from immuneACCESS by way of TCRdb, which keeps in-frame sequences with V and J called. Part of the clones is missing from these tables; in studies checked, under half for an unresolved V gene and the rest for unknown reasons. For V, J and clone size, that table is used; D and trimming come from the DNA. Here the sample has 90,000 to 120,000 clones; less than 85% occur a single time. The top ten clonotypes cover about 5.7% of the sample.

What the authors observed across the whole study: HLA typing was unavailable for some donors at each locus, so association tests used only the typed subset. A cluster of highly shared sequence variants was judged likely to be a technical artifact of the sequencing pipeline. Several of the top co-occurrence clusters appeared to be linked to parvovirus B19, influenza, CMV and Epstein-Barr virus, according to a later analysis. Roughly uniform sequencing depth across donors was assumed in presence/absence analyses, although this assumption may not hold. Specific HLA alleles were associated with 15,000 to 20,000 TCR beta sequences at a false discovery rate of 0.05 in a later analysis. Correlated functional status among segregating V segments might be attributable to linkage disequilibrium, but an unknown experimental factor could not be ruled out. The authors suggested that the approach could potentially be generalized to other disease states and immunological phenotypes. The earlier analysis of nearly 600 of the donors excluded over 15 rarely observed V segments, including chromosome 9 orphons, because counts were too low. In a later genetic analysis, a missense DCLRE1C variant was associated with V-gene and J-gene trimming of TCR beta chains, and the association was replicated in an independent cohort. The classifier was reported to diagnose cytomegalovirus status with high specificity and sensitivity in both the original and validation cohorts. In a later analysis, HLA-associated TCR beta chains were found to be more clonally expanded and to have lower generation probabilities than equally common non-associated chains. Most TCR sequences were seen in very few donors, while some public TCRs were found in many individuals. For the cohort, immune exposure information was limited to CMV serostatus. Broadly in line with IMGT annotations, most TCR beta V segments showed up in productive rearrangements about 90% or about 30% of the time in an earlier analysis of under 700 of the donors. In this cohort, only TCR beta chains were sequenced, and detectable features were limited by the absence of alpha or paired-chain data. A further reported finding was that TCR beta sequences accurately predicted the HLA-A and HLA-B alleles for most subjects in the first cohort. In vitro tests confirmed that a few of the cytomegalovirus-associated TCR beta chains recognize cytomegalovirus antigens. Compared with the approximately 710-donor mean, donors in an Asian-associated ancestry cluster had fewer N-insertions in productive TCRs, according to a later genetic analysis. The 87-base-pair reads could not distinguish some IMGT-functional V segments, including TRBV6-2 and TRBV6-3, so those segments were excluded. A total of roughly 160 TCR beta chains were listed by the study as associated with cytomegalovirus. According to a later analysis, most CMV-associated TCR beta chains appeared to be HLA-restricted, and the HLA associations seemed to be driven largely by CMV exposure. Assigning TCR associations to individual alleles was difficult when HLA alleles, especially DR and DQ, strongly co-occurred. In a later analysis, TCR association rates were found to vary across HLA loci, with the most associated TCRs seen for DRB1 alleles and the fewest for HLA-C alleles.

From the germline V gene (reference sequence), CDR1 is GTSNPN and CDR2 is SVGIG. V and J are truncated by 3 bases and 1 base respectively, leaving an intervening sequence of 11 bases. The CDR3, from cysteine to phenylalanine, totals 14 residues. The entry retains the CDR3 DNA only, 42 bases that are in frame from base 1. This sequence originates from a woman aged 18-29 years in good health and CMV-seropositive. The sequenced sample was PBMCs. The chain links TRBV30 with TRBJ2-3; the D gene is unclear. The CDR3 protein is CAWRPTSGTDTQYF. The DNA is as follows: TGTGCCTGGAGGCCCACTTCTGGCACAGATACGCAGTATTTT. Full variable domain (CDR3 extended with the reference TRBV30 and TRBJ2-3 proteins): SQTIHQWPATLVQPVGSPLSLECTVEGTSNPNLYWYRQAAGRGLQLLFYSVGIGQISSEVPQNLSASRPQDRQFILSSKKLLLSDSGFYLCAWRPTSGTDTQYFGPGTRLTVL.